A selection of T cell receptor beta chains follows, all from one sample in a study of blood T cells in healthy people across ages. TCRdb reanalysed the 5' RACE reads using MiXCR and keeps one entry per CDR3 protein. Of under 1,000,000 distinct CDR3 sequences in the sample, 30% to 45% were seen once. Sequenced: blood. These receptors came from a man aged 18 to 29 in good health. The CDR3 runs from the conserved cysteine through the conserved F or W. The D gene is left open where the match is weak. Clone size appears in some rows only: once, few, many, or a class for an expanded clone.

D: NA
size: NA
V: TRBV6-5
J: TRBJ2-2
CDR3: CASSYGNRNTGELFF
DNA: TGTGCCAGCAGTTACGGTAACAGAAACACCGGGGAGCTGTTTTTT

D: TRBD1
size: many
V: TRBV20-1
J: TRBJ2-3
CDR3: CSARQGSTDTQYF
DNA: TGCAGTGCTCGACAGGGCAGCACAGATACGCAGTATTTT

D: NA
size: NA
V: TRBV2
J: TRBJ1-1
CDR3: CASRQRDNTEAFF
DNA: TGTGCCAGCAGGCAGAGGGATAACACTGAAGCTTTCTTT

D: NA
size: NA
V: TRBV7-3
J: TRBJ2-1
CDR3: CASSLKRQTITYNEQFF
DNA: TGTGCCAGCAGCTTAAAACGACAGACAATAACCTACAATGAGCAGTTCTTC

D: NA
size: few
V: TRBV29-1
J: TRBJ2-7
CDR3: CSVRSGLPYNEQYF
DNA: TGCAGCGTTCGCTCGGGACTTCCCTACAATGAGCAGTACTTC

D: NA
size: NA
V: TRBV12-3/TRBV12-4
J: TRBJ2-3
CDR3: CASSSRWTDSTDTQYF
DNA: TGTGCCAGCAGTTCCCGGTGGACAGATTCCACAGATACGCAGTATTTT

D: NA
size: NA
V: TRBV5-1
J: TRBJ1-4
CDR3: CASSPDSDKEKLFF
DNA: TGCGCCAGCAGCCCGGACAGTGATAAGGAAAAACTGTTTTTT

D: NA
size: NA
V: TRBV4-3
J: TRBJ2-1
CDR3: CASSQDGQGTDNEQFF
DNA: TGCGCCAGCAGCCAAGATGGTCAGGGAACCGACAATGAGCAGTTCTTC

D: NA
size: NA
V: TRBV5-6
J: TRBJ2-7
CDR3: CASSWGLINEQYF
DNA: TGTGCCAGCAGCTGGGGACTGATTAATGAGCAGTACTTC

D: TRBD1
size: NA
V: TRBV5-1
J: TRBJ2-5
CDR3: CASITDRAETQYF
DNA: TGCGCCAGCATCACCGACAGGGCAGAGACCCAGTACTTC

D: TRBD1
size: few
V: TRBV20-1
J: TRBJ2-1
CDR3: CSATRDRGDNEQFF
DNA: TGCAGTGCTACCCGGGACAGGGGGGACAATGAGCAGTTCTTC

D: NA
size: NA
V: TRBV27
J: TRBJ1-1
CDR3: CASNRPGTTEAFF
DNA: TGTGCCAGCAACCGGCCCGGGACGACTGAAGCTTTCTTT

D: TRBD1
size: NA
V: TRBV18
J: TRBJ2-4
CDR3: CASSPRTGTKNIQYF
DNA: TGTGCCAGCTCACCCCGGACAGGGACCAAAAACATTCAGTACTTC

D: TRBD1
size: NA
V: TRBV7-9
J: TRBJ1-5
CDR3: CASRQGVQPQHF
DNA: TGTGCCAGCCGACAGGGGGTACAGCCCCAGCATTTT

D: NA
size: many
V: TRBV4-3
J: TRBJ2-7
CDR3: CASSQESSAYEQYF
DNA: TGCGCCAGCAGCCAAGAATCTAGCGCCTACGAGCAGTACTTC

D: NA
size: NA
V: TRBV7-6
J: TRBJ2-7
CDR3: CASSLDHLYEQYF
DNA: TGTGCCAGCAGCTTAGATCACCTCTACGAGCAGTACTTC

D: NA
size: NA
V: TRBV20-1
J: TRBJ1-1
CDR3: CSARGDEPKAFF
DNA: TGCAGTGCTAGGGGGGACGAGCCAAAAGCTTTCTTT

D: NA
size: many
V: TRBV7-9
J: TRBJ1-2
CDR3: CASSLVGSYGYTF
DNA: TGTGCCAGCAGCTTAGTCGGGAGCTATGGCTACACCTTC

D: NA
size: NA
V: TRBV4-2
J: TRBJ2-1
CDR3: CASSQDGGRWPFF
DNA: TGTGCCAGCAGCCAAGACGGCGGTAGGTGGCCGTTCTTC

D: TRBD1
size: NA
V: TRBV20-1
J: TRBJ2-7
CDR3: CSAQRQGVHEQYF
DNA: TGCAGTGCCCAGAGACAGGGGGTGCACGAGCAGTACTTC

D: TRBD2
size: few
V: TRBV6-2/TRBV6-3
J: TRBJ2-5
CDR3: CASSYPGLAGDQTYF
DNA: TGTGCCAGCAGTTACCCGGGACTAGCGGGAGATCAAACGTACTTC

D: TRBD2
size: few
V: TRBV6-2/TRBV6-3
J: TRBJ2-1
CDR3: CASRLAGGVNEQFF
DNA: TGTGCCAGCAGACTAGCGGGGGGTGTCAATGAGCAGTTCTTC

D: TRBD2
size: NA
V: TRBV24-1
J: TRBJ2-7
CDR3: CATSDVGRNEQYF
DNA: TGTGCCACCAGTGATGTCGGGAGGAATGAGCAGTACTTC

D: TRBD2
size: few
V: TRBV9
J: TRBJ2-3
CDR3: CASNILAGGTDTQYF
DNA: TGTGCCAGCAACATACTAGCGGGGGGCACAGATACGCAGTATTTT

D: TRBD2
size: many
V: TRBV20-1
J: TRBJ2-3
CDR3: CSAHLAGVSDTQYF
DNA: TGCAGTGCCCACCTAGCGGGAGTCTCAGATACGCAGTATTTT

D: TRBD1
size: many
V: TRBV12-3/TRBV12-4
J: TRBJ2-3
CDR3: CASSPDRSIIDTDTQYF
DNA: TGTGCCAGCAGCCCGGACAGGTCTATTATTGACACAGATACGCAGTATTTT

D: NA
size: NA
V: TRBV9
J: TRBJ2-1
CDR3: CASSLSYSSYNEQFF
DNA: TGTGCCAGCAGCCTTAGCTACAGCTCCTACAATGAGCAGTTCTTC

D: TRBD1
size: NA
V: TRBV19
J: TRBJ2-3
CDR3: CASREREGAADTQYF
DNA: TGTGCCAGTAGAGAGCGCGAGGGGGCCGCAGATACGCAGTATTTT

D: NA
size: once
V: TRBV6-5
J: TRBJ1-1
CDR3: CASSYSIPGSQSNTEAFF
DNA: TGTGCCAGCAGTTACTCGATCCCAGGGTCTCAGTCAAACACTGAAGCTTTCTTT

D: NA
size: few
V: TRBV4-2
J: TRBJ1-1
CDR3: CASSQDQVGTEAFF
DNA: TGTGCCAGCAGCCAAGACCAGGTTGGGACTGAAGCTTTCTTT

D: TRBD2
size: few
V: TRBV25-1
J: TRBJ2-1
CDR3: CASTKRGAVIERGRALSYNEQFF
DNA: TGTGCCAGCACCAAGCGAGGGGCAGTGATAGAGCGGGGCCGCGCCCTCTCCTACAATGAGCAGTTCTTC

D: NA
size: NA
V: TRBV6-2/TRBV6-3
J: TRBJ2-3
CDR3: CASSPDPFTDTQYF
DNA: TGTGCCAGCAGTCCGGACCCTTTCACAGATACGCAGTATTTT

D: TRBD1
size: many
V: TRBV7-2
J: TRBJ2-1
CDR3: CASSFGTAYNEQFF
DNA: TGTGCCAGCAGCTTCGGGACAGCCTACAATGAGCAGTTCTTC

D: NA
size: NA
V: TRBV6-2/TRBV6-3
J: TRBJ2-5
CDR3: CASSFAGTGLNNEQYF
DNA: TGTGCCAGCAGTTTTGCCGGGACTGGACTTAACAATGAGCAGTACTTC

D: NA
size: many
V: TRBV9
J: TRBJ2-3
CDR3: CASSVGQQTQYF
DNA: TGTGCCAGCAGCGTAGGACAGCAGACGCAGTATTTT

D: NA
size: few
V: TRBV6-2/TRBV6-3
J: TRBJ2-5
CDR3: CASSYGGTPQETQYF
DNA: TGTGCCAGCAGTTATGGCGGGACACCTCAAGAGACCCAGTACTTC

D: TRBD1
size: NA
V: TRBV20-1
J: TRBJ1-6
CDR3: CSARDLRQGMDSPLHF
DNA: TGCAGTGCTAGAGATCTCCGACAGGGAATGGATTCACCCCTCCACTTT

D: TRBD1
size: few
V: TRBV15
J: TRBJ2-2
CDR3: CATGTGSTGELFF
DNA: TGTGCCACCGGGACAGGGTCCACCGGGGAGCTGTTTTTT

D: NA
size: once
V: TRBV27
J: TRBJ2-3
CDR3: CASSYKFTPVTDTQYF
DNA: TGTGCCAGCAGTTATAAATTCACTCCAGTCACAGATACGCAGTATTTT

D: TRBD2
size: NA
V: TRBV7-2
J: TRBJ2-1
CDR3: CASRGGVQETQFF
DNA: TGTGCCAGCAGGGGGGGGGTACAAGAGACCCAGTTCTTC